Each of the 23 T cell receptor beta chains below was sequenced from the same sample in a study of cytomegalovirus exposure and HLA in healthy donors. With 60 Vbeta and 13 Jbeta primers, the PCR was carried out. The data were produced by immunoSEQ multiplex PCR, yet TCRdb's version contains in-frame clones alone and is incomplete. This table lists approximately 110,000 clones. Sequences were obtained from PBMCs. Receptor source: a man aged 30 to 45 in good health and CMV-seronegative.

This sequence joins TRBV27 and TRBJ1-1; TRBD1 might be the D (6 bases). This CDR3 is 14 amino acids long. Germline CDR1 reads MNHEY; CDR2 reads SMNVEV (reference sequence). The V and J ends lost 5 bases and 3 bases respectively, with 13 bases between them. The CDR3 reads CASSIRGGHTEAFF. The CDR3 DNA reads TGTGCCAGCAGTATCAGGGGAGGGCACACTGAAGCTTTCTTT.

This sequence joins TRBV6-6 and TRBJ2-3; 12 positions agree with TRBD2. J lost 5 bases, V lost 6 bases, and 6 bases had no gene match. This CDR3 spans 15 amino acids. The germline CDR1 and CDR2 sequences are MNHNY and SVGAGI (reference sequence). The CDR3 is CASSRLAGGGDTQYF. The DNA for the CDR3 is TGTGCCAGCAGCCGTCTAGCGGGAGGGGGAGATACGCAGTATTTT.

The rearrangement links TRBV19 to TRBJ2-1; 9 nucleotides align to TRBD2. Trimming removed 7 bases from V and 0 bases from J; junction bases left unmatched: 4. Germline-derived CDR1 and CDR2 are LNHDA and SQIVND (reference sequence). The CDR3 extends over 15 amino acids. This chain's CDR3 is CASTILAGSYNEQFF. In nucleotides, the CDR3 is TGTGCCAGTACCATACTAGCGGGCTCCTACAATGAGCAGTTCTTC.

The chain is built from TRBV2 and TRBJ2-5; 14 positions agree with TRBD2. Germline loops: CDR1 SNHLY, CDR2 FYNNEI. J was trimmed by 5 bases and V by 2 bases; bases with no gene match: 7. This CDR3 has 17 residues. CDR3 protein: CASSESWGLAGVETQYF. CDR3 nucleotides: TGTGCCAGCAGTGAATCGTGGGGACTAGCGGGAGTGGAGACCCAGTACTTC.

The chain has TRBV12-5 and TRBJ1-3; possible D gene TRBD1, 5 bases. Germline V gene sequence: CDR1 LGHNT, CDR2 FRNRAP. This CDR3 has 16 residues. V was clipped by 3 bases and J by 2 bases, with 14 bases between them. The CDR3 loop is CASGLAGKGTGNTIYF. CDR3 DNA: TGTGCTAGTGGTTTAGCAGGGAAGGGGACTGGAAACACCATATATTTT.

V usage is TRBV4-1 and J usage is TRBJ2-7; TRBD2 matches 8 bases. This CDR3 contains 16 residues. J gave up 2 bases and V 0 bases, and 6 bases lay outside the gene matches. CDR1 is MGHRA and CDR2 is YSYEKL in the germline V gene. CDR3 bases: TGCGCCAGCAGCCAAGATAGTCTAGCGGGCGCCTACGAGCAGTACTTC. It is translated as CASSQDSLAGAYEQYF.

This sequence joins TRBV9 and TRBJ2-5; tentative D call: TRBD2 (6 bases). The CDR3 has 14 amino acids. V lost 4 bases and J lost 2, with 12 bases in between. Germline V gene data show CDR1 as SGDLS and CDR2 as YYNGEE. The CDR3 bases are TGTGCCAGCAGCTTCGGGGACTCACAAGAGACCCAGTACTTC. This translates into CASSFGDSQETQYF.

This chain links TRBV5-4 with TRBJ1-4; no clear D. Trimming cost V 4 bases and J 0 bases, with 10 bases left between them. Germline-derived CDR1 and CDR2 are SGHNT and YYREEE (reference sequence). There are 15 residues in the CDR3. In DNA, the CDR3 is TGTGCCAGCAGCCGCGTGGGAGCAACTAATGAAAAACTGTTTTTT. It is translated as CASSRVGATNEKLFF.

This chain joins TRBV11-2 and TRBJ1-3, with D maybe TRBD1 (5 bases). This CDR3 comprises 16 residues. The germline gives CDR1 SGHAT, CDR2 FQNNGV. Deletions cut 1 base from V and 0 bases from J, with 10 bases between. CDR3 protein: CASSLVGAGSGNTIYF. The CDR3, as DNA: TGTGCCAGCAGCTTAGTTGGGGCTGGCTCTGGAAACACCATATATTTT.

This chain uses TRBV19 with TRBJ2-1; D is perhaps TRBD2 (7 bases). V was cut by 9 bases and J by 3 bases, with 15 bases left in between. CDR1 and CDR2 from the germline V gene are LNHDA and SQIVND (reference sequence). The CDR3 is 14 residues long. In DNA form, the CDR3 reads TGTGCCAGCCAAAAGGGGGGGTACTACAATGAGCAGTTCTTC. Translated: CASQKGGYYNEQFF.

The chain carries TRBV6-1 and TRBJ2-5, with D maybe TRBD2 (6 bases). There are 15 residues in the CDR3. From germline, CDR1 is MNHNS and CDR2 SASEGT. V was cut by 6 bases and J by 5 bases, with 19 bases left in between. The CDR3 bases are TGTGCCAGCAGCCCCCTGGGGGGTCGCGGGGAGACCCAGTACTTC. It is translated as CASSPLGGRGETQYF.

This chain links TRBV19 with TRBJ1-1, with a tentative D call TRBD1 (5 bases). This CDR3 spans 12 amino acids. Trimming pared 5 bases from V and 10 bases from J, leaving 14 bases between. The germline CDR1 and CDR2 sequences are LNHDA and SQIVND (reference sequence). This CDR3 is CASSPGPGVAFF. In DNA form, the CDR3 reads TGTGCCAGTAGTCCTGGCCCGGGGGTAGCTTTCTTT.

V gene TRBV5-6 combines with J gene TRBJ2-7; the match to TRBD2 covers 11 bases. The CDR3 runs 14 residues. The germline V gene has CDR1 SGHDT and CDR2 YYEEEE. J gave up 7 bases and V 5 bases, and 8 bases lay outside the gene matches. CDR3 sequence (DNA): TGTGCCAGCAGTCAGACTAGCGGGATTAGTGAGCAGTACTTC. Encoded protein: CASSQTSGISEQYF.

The rearrangement links TRBV19 to TRBJ1-2; D might be TRBD1 (6 bases). The V gene's germline CDR1 is LNHDA and CDR2 SQIVND (reference sequence). V was cut by 3 bases and J by 3 bases, with 20 bases left in between. CDR3 length: 17 residues. The CDR3 sequence is CASSISIGGDKDYGYTF. Here the CDR3 DNA reads TGTGCCAGTAGTATCAGCATCGGGGGGGACAAGGACTATGGCTACACCTTC. The whole variable domain, filled in from reference TRBV19 and TRBJ1-2, reads DGGITQSPKYLFRKEGQNVTLSCEQNLNHDAMYWYRQDPGQGLRLIYYSQIVNDFQKGDIAEGYSVSREKKESFPLTVTSAQKNPTAFYLCASSISIGGDKDYGYTFGSGTRLTVV.

This chain links TRBV4-2 with TRBJ1-5; no reliable D call. The CDR3 totals 13 residues. Germline assignment: CDR1 LGHNA and CDR2 YNFKEQ. The V gene lost 4 bases and the J gene lost 7 bases, with 11 bases spanning the gap. In nucleotides, the CDR3 is TGTGCCAGCAGCCCAAGGGCGGGGCAGCCCCAGCATTTT. This translates into CASSPRAGQPQHF.

The chain couples TRBV28 to TRBJ2-7; 7 bases are a match to TRBD2. The junction had 8 bases not matched to a gene; V was cut back by 6 bases and J by 3 bases. Germline V gives CDR1 MDHEN, CDR2 SYDVKM. CDR3 length: 14 residues. The CDR3 coding sequence is TGTGCCAGCAGCCTTGATGGGGGGGTCTACGAGCAGTACTTC. Its translation: CASSLDGGVYEQYF.

V and J are TRBV2 and TRBJ1-4; the D gene is possibly TRBD1 (6 bases). The CDR3 loop spans 15 amino acids. Trimming took 4 bases from V and 4 from J, leaving 13 bases between them. Germline loops: CDR1 SNHLY, CDR2 FYNNEI. CDR3 in DNA: TGTGCCAGCAGTGGGGCGGACAGAAATAATGAAAAACTGTTTTTT. This gives the protein CASSGADRNNEKLFF.

V and J are TRBV28 and TRBJ1-6; TRBD1 matches 10 bases. Unmatched junction bases numbered 7, after V lost 6 bases and J lost 8 bases. The CDR3 runs 15 residues. Germline V CDR1 and CDR2: MDHEN, SYDVKM. The CDR3 nucleotides are TGTGCCAGCAGGCAATTGACAGGGGGCGATTCACCCCTCCACTTT. Its protein product is CASRQLTGGDSPLHF.

The chain has TRBV5-3 and TRBJ1-2; 8 nucleotides agree with TRBD1. TRBV5-3 carries the ORF label, with uncertain function. V lost 5 bases and J lost 4; bases outside the gene matches: 13. The CDR3 covers 16 residues. This CDR3 reads CARSSRPRGLVYGYTF. CDR3 nucleotide sequence: TGTGCCAGAAGTTCACGACCCAGGGGGCTGGTCTATGGCTACACCTTC.

The CDR3: CSVQGIAKNIQYF. The CDR3 region has the DNA TGCAGCGTCCAGGGGATAGCCAAAAACATTCAGTACTTC. The chain recombines TRBV29-1 with TRBJ2-4, with D possibly being TRBD1 (6 bases). The V end lost 6 bases, the J end lost 0 bases, and 9 bases lay between the germline ends. Germline assignment: CDR1 SQVTM and CDR2 ANQGSEA. The CDR3 runs 13 residues.

The V and J genes are TRBV5-6 and TRBJ2-1, with D unclear. The V gene lost 0 bases and the J gene lost 0 bases, with 4 bases spanning the gap. The germline CDR1 and CDR2 sequences are SGHDT and YYEEEE. The CDR3 is 14 amino acids. Here the CDR3 DNA reads TGTGCCAGCAGCTTGGGTAGCTCCTACAATGAGCAGTTCTTC. This sequence encodes CASSLGSSYNEQFF.

The chain links TRBV5-6 to TRBJ2-1; 7 bases align to TRBD2. Trimming cost V 1 base and J 6 bases; bases outside gene matches: 7. CDR1 is SGHDT and CDR2 is YYEEEE in the germline V gene. The CDR3 extends over 15 amino acids. Here the CDR3 DNA reads TGTGCCAGCAGCTTGAGTACTAGCGACCTCAATGAGCAGTTCTTC. This sequence encodes CASSLSTSDLNEQFF.

As to this clone: The junction does not match germline at one end; this may be a read error. V usage is TRBV19 and J usage is TRBJ2-3; no definite D call. CDR1 and CDR2 from the germline V gene are LNHDA and SQIVND (reference sequence). This CDR3 contains 12 residues. The CDR3: CASSIGTDTQYF. CDR3 sequence (DNA): TGTGCCAGTAGTATAGGTACAGATACGCAGTACTTT.